Listed here are 26 T cell receptor beta chains from one sample, sequenced in a study of cytomegalovirus exposure and HLA in healthy donors. The PCR was carried out with 60 Vbeta primers and 13 Jbeta primers. The data were produced by immunoSEQ multiplex PCR, yet TCRdb's version contains in-frame clones alone and is incomplete. There are approximately 150,000 clones in the sample; approximately 85% occur only once, and roughly 6.3% lies in the top ten. The sequenced sample was PBMCs. The receptors here all came from a man aged 45-60 years in good health and CMV-seropositive.

This chain joins TRBV19 and TRBJ2-3, with D possibly matching TRBD2 (6 bases). The CDR3 covers 14 residues. Germline values: CDR1 LNHDA, CDR2 SQIVND (reference sequence). V gave up 7 bases and J gave up 7 bases, with 18 bases separating them. CDR3 sequence: CASNQRAPGNTQYF. The CDR3 DNA reads TGTGCCAGTAACCAGCGGGCTCCCGGGAATACGCAGTATTTT.

The V and J genes are TRBV6-5 and TRBJ2-7; D not resolved. Trimming removed 0 bases at V and 1 base at J, with 7 bases between. This CDR3 has 14 residues. Germline V CDR1 and CDR2: MNHEY, SVGAGI. CDR3 in amino acids: CASSYSGSSYEQYF. The CDR3, as DNA: TGTGCCAGCAGTTACTCGGGCAGTTCCTACGAGCAGTACTTC.

The chain joins TRBV5-5 to TRBJ1-1; TRBD1 agrees at 8 bases. J was trimmed by 7 bases and V by 2 bases; bases with no gene match: 13. This CDR3 comprises 16 residues. Germline values: CDR1 SGHKS, CDR2 YYEKEE (reference sequence). CDR3 loop: CASSFAQGQEMYEAFF. CDR3 in DNA: TGTGCCAGCAGCTTTGCACAGGGACAGGAGATGTATGAAGCTTTCTTT.

The chain carries TRBV6-5 and TRBJ2-3; D unclear. The germline gives CDR1 MNHEY, CDR2 SVGAGI. The CDR3 consists of 12 residues. As DNA, the CDR3 is TGTGCTTCGCGTCCTAGCACAGATACGCAGTATTTT. It codes for CASRPSTDTQYF.

The chain links TRBV5-1 to TRBJ1-5; D is possibly TRBD1 (5 bases). CDR3 size: 13 residues. Germline V gives CDR1 SGHRS, CDR2 YFSETQ. The V gene lost 7 bases and the J gene lost 4 bases, with 12 bases spanning the gap. The CDR3 sequence is CASRAGDNQPQHF. CDR3 DNA sequence: TGCGCCAGCCGGGCGGGGGATAATCAGCCCCAGCATTTT.

This chain links TRBV10-3 with TRBJ2-3, with TRBD1 matching over 8 bases. With V trimmed by 6 bases and J by 4 bases, 6 bases remained unmatched. CDR1 is ENHRY and CDR2 is SYGVKD in the germline V gene. The CDR3 loop spans 14 amino acids. In DNA form, the CDR3 reads TGTGCCATCAGGCAGGGGGCTAGCCCAGATACGCAGTATTTT. This codes for CAIRQGASPDTQYF.

This chain joins TRBV21-1 and TRBJ1-1. TRBV21-1 is a pseudogene locus. This CDR3 comprises 12 residues. The CDR3: CAEEGRNTEAFF. Here the CDR3 DNA reads TGTGCCGAAGAGGGCAGGAACACTGAAGCTTTCTTT.

V usage is TRBV5-6 and J usage is TRBJ1-2; D remains unclear. Germline loops: CDR1 SGHDT, CDR2 YYEEEE. CDR3 length equals 12 residues. Trimming took off 0 bases at V and 6 bases at J, with 6 bases between the two ends. The CDR3 DNA is TGTGCCAGCAGCTTGGGAGGTAATGGCTACACCTTC. Translated, it gives CASSLGGNGYTF.

To note about this clone: At one end the junction does not follow the germline gene, possibly because of a read error. This chain uses TRBV7-9 with TRBJ2-7, with a possible D match to TRBD1 (5 bases). CDR3 length equals 12 residues. Looked up from germline, CDR1 is SEHNR and CDR2 is FQNEAQ (reference sequence). CDR3 in DNA: TGTTCCAGCAGCTTAGGACAACAGTCACAGTACTTC. This translates into CSSSLGQQSQYF.

V usage is TRBV28 and J usage is TRBJ2-7; TRBD1 aligns across 8 bases. Looked up from germline, CDR1 is MDHEN and CDR2 is SYDVKM. This CDR3 is built from 14 residues. The V and J ends lost 6 bases and 2 bases, in that order; junction bases with no gene match: 6. CDR3 sequence: CASRPPGQAYEQYF. The CDR3 DNA follows: TGTGCCAGCAGACCACCGGGACAGGCCTACGAGCAGTACTTC.

Details on this clone: Its ends do not fully match the called genes, so a read error is possible. The V and J genes are TRBV5-6 and TRBJ2-5; unclear D gene. Looked up from germline, CDR1 is SGHDT and CDR2 is YYEEEE. This CDR3 is built from 13 residues. Here the CDR3 DNA reads TGTGCCAGCGGCTTGACATCACAAGAGACCCAGTACTTC. It translates to CASGLTSQETQYF. Variable domain in full (rest from reference TRBV5-6 and TRBJ2-5): DAGVTQSPTHLIKTRGQQVTLRCSPKSGHDTVSWYQQALGQGPQFIFQYYEEEERQRGNFPDRFSGHQFPNYSSELNVNALLLGDSALYLCASGLTSQETQYFGPGTRLLVL.

This clone was counted a single time. This chain connects TRBV5-1 to TRBJ1-4, with 9 bases matching TRBD1. The CDR3 is made up of 18 amino acids. The J segment lost 1 base and the V segment lost 1 base, leaving 8 bases of the junction unmatched. The V gene's germline CDR1 is SGHRS and CDR2 YFSETQ. The CDR3 loop is CASSLNYRGRLTNEKLFF. DNA of the CDR3: TGCGCCAGCAGCTTGAATTACAGGGGGCGGCTAACTAATGAAAAACTGTTTTTT.

For the CDR3, the DNA is TGTGCCAGCAGGTCTGGGGGAGGGCACTATGGCTACACCTTC. Its protein product is CASRSGGGHYGYTF. The chain links TRBV6-6 to TRBJ1-2; TRBD1 is a possible D gene (5 bases). The CDR3 is made up of 14 amino acids. V was shortened by 6 bases and J by 3 bases, with 14 bases between the two germline ends. Germline CDR1 is MNHNY and CDR2 is SVGAGI (reference sequence).

The gene calls are TRBV6-1 and TRBJ2-2; 16 bases are a match to TRBD2. The CDR3 consists of 19 residues. Germline lookup yields CDR1 MNHNS and CDR2 SASEGT. The V and J ends lost 0 bases and 6 bases, in that order; junction bases with no gene match: 7. The CDR3 sequence is CASSEATGTSGRAAGELFF. CDR3 in DNA: TGTGCCAGCAGTGAAGCCACGGGGACTAGCGGGAGGGCCGCCGGGGAGCTGTTTTTT.

Regarding this clone: As the CDR3 is not closed by the conserved phenylalanine or tryptophan, this likely results from a read error. The DNA is left out, because the CDR3 cannot be placed on it with certainty; the CDR3 is given as TCRdb lists it. The V gene is TRBV7-9, the J gene TRBJ1-5; the table gives TRBD1 as D, unverified against the DNA. From germline, CDR1 is SEHNR and CDR2 FQNEAQ (reference sequence). Ends included, the CDR3 has 17 residues. CDR3 residues: CASSQGTGVQSAPPSTL.

The genes are TRBV6-6 and TRBJ2-3; possibly TRBD2 for D (6 bases). Trimming removed 3 bases at V and 0 bases at J, with 13 bases between. The CDR3 is made up of 16 amino acids. The germline V gene has CDR1 MNHNY and CDR2 SVGAGI (reference sequence). CDR3 loop: CASSYLAWGSTDTQYF. As DNA, the CDR3 is TGTGCCAGCAGTTATCTAGCGTGGGGCAGCACAGATACGCAGTATTTT.

The chain combines TRBV6-4 with TRBJ2-7; 9 bases align to TRBD2. With V trimmed by 4 bases and J by 5 bases, 12 bases remained unmatched. CDR1 MRHNA and CDR2 SNTAGT come from the germline V gene. This CDR3 has 16 amino acids. CDR3 in DNA: TGTGCCAGCAGTGGTTCCCAGCGGGAGGTTTTCCACGAGCAGTACTTC. Protein sequence: CASSGSQREVFHEQYF.

This clone was detected only once. The genes are TRBV6-1 and TRBJ2-7; D possibly corresponds to TRBD2 (5 bases). V lost 5 bases, J lost 2 bases, and 10 bases lay in between. CDR1 is MNHNS and CDR2 is SASEGT in the germline V gene. The CDR3 contains 13 residues. CDR3 amino acids: CASSPGFAYEQYF. The CDR3 DNA reads as TGTGCCAGCAGTCCGGGGTTCGCCTACGAGCAGTACTTC.

The J gene is TRBJ2-3, the V gene TRBV5-1; TRBD2 agrees at 8 bases. The CDR3 is 17 amino acids. Unmatched junction bases numbered 12, after V lost 0 bases and J lost 6 bases. Germline V lookup: CDR1 SGHRS, CDR2 YFSETQ. In DNA, the CDR3 is TGCGCCAGCAGCTTGGTTCCCCAGCGGGAGATGGGGGATACGCAGTATTTT. Its protein is CASSLVPQREMGDTQYF. Looking up the rest from reference TRBV5-1 and TRBJ2-3 gives the full variable domain: KAGVTQTPRYLIKTRGQQVTLSCSPISGHRSVSWYQQTPGQGLQFLFEYFSETQRNKGNFPGRFSGRQFSNSRSEMNVSTLELGDSALYLCASSLVPQREMGDTQYFGPGTRLTVL.

The genes are TRBV4-1 and TRBJ2-3, with D maybe TRBD1 (6 bases). The CDR3 runs to 15 residues. Between the trimmed V and J ends, which lost 5 bases and 3 bases, there was a span of 15 bases. Germline values: CDR1 MGHRA, CDR2 YSYEKL. The CDR3 bases are TGCGCCAGCAGCAGGGGGACGGAGATGACAGATACGCAGTATTTT. Protein product: CASSRGTEMTDTQYF.

Note on this clone: At one end the junction does not follow the germline gene, possibly because of a read error. The gene calls are TRBV7-9 and TRBJ2-7, with 11 bases aligning to TRBD1. This CDR3 has 16 amino acids. In germline, CDR1 is SEHNR, CDR2 FQNEAQ (reference sequence). CDR3 coding DNA: TGTTCCAGCAGCCAAAGAGCCGGGACAGGGGGTGACGAGCAGTACTTC. It translates to CSSSQRAGTGGDEQYF.

This clone occurred a few times. The CDR3 DNA follows: TGTGCCAGCACCGTCGGTAACTCGGCCTACGAGCAGTACTTC. Translation gives CASTVGNSAYEQYF. The chain couples TRBV11-2 to TRBJ2-7; D gene unclear. Per the germline V gene, CDR1 is SGHAT and CDR2 is FQNNGV. This CDR3 has 14 residues. With 7 bases removed from V and 2 bases from J, the gap between germline ends came to 15 bases.

This chain connects TRBV4-2 to TRBJ2-7; D perhaps matches TRBD2 (6 bases). Trimming removed 0 bases from V and 4 bases from J, with 7 bases in between. This CDR3 has 13 residues. Germline loops: CDR1 LGHNA, CDR2 YNFKEQ. The CDR3 sequence is CASSQESGYEQYF. The DNA for the CDR3 is TGTGCCAGCAGCCAAGAGAGCGGGTACGAGCAGTACTTC.

This rearrangement joins TRBV6-5 to TRBJ2-3; 11 positions match TRBD2. V lost 0 bases and J lost 4; bases outside the gene matches: 3. Germline V CDR1 and CDR2: MNHEY, SVGAGI. The CDR3 extends over 16 amino acids. The CDR3 coding sequence is TGTGCCAGCAGTTACTCGCTAGCGGGAGGACCAGATACGCAGTATTTT. Translated, it gives CASSYSLAGGPDTQYF.

A few counts support this clone. This chain uses TRBV6-5 with TRBJ2-7, with 11 positions matching TRBD1. Germline loops: CDR1 MNHEY, CDR2 SVGAGI. The CDR3 is 14 residues long. The V segment lost 6 bases and the J segment 4 bases; nucleotides outside the gene matches: 5. In nucleotides, the CDR3 is TGTGCCAGCAGCTCCCGGGACAGGGGGTACGAGCAGTACTTC. This translates into CASSSRDRGYEQYF.

V and J are TRBV9 and TRBJ2-1; 8 nucleotides line up with TRBD2. The CDR3 runs to 16 residues. Trimming cost V 3 bases and J 4 bases; bases outside gene matches: 9. Germline V CDR1 and CDR2: SGDLS, YYNGEE. The CDR3 reads CASSEGAGEWYNEQFF. CDR3 DNA: TGTGCCAGCAGCGAGGGAGCGGGAGAGTGGTACAATGAGCAGTTCTTC.